These T cell receptor beta chains were read from a single sample in a study of OX40 agonist ivuxolimab in advanced cancers. Using immunoSEQ multiplex PCR, the repertoire was profiled, and TCRdb retains in-frame clones only, with some absent. The sample holds 37,000 or so clones, roughly 86% seen once. Sample: CD4+ or CD8+ T cells sorted from blood, taken in a trial of the OX40 agonist ivuxolimab. Receptors originate from an adult with an advanced solid tumor such as melanoma, head and neck, liver or kidney cancer. The CDR3 runs from the conserved cysteine through the conserved F or W. A row's size may be missing; if present it is once, few, many or a size class.

-	TRBV5-4	TRBJ2-5	CASSSDWAGKTQYF
-	TRBV9	TRBJ1-1	CASSEGGTGNTEAFF
-	TRBV6-5	TRBJ2-1	CASSYSGTSDEQFF
-	TRBV4-2	TRBJ1-1	CVSSPSTGGVTEAFF
-	TRBV7-9	TRBJ1-6	CASSPYRVGLQGPGSPLHF
-	TRBV5-1	TRBJ1-1	CASSLLGANTEAFF
-	TRBV9	TRBJ2-7	CASSVAPVGTPYEQYF
-	TRBV7-8	TRBJ2-7	CASSLSLGDRLPYEQYF
-	TRBV15	TRBJ2-7	CATSRGDRAYEQYF
-	TRBV7-8	TRBJ2-5	CASSKGTEETQYF
-	TRBV7-8	TRBJ2-6	CASSLGPEFYGANVLTF
-	TRBV6-1	TRBJ1-2	CASREGFYYGYTF
-	TRBV27	TRBJ2-1	CASISGARGGSNEQFF
-	TRBV5-1	TRBJ1-1	CASSLDGLNTEAFF
-	TRBV25-1	TRBJ2-6	CASSEGWEDGANVLTF
-	TRBV28	TRBJ2-7	CASMGGFYEQYF
-	TRBV7-9	TRBJ2-2	CASSLLANTGELFF
-	TRBV5-8	TRBJ2-7	CASSFGQAYEQYF
-	TRBV7-9	TRBJ2-1	CASSSGQGLHNEQFF
-	TRBV19	TRBJ1-5	CASNGQVGLGQPQHF
-	TRBV6-6	TRBJ1-4	CASRPPGNEKLFF
few	TRBV20-1	TRBJ1-1	CSASPNTEAFF
-	TRBV6-5	TRBJ1-5	CASSYSGANQPQHF
-	TRBV10-3	TRBJ2-7	CAISEKDDEQYF
-	TRBV6-5	TRBJ1-5	CASSTGGAINQPQHF
-	TRBV27	TRBJ2-7	CASSLKTGGGLYEQYF
-	TRBV5-1	TRBJ1-1	CASSQGAQNTEAFF
-	TRBV7-7	TRBJ2-6	CASSGVVPQSRANVLTF
-	TRBV4-1	TRBJ1-1	CASSPASIPQGSAFF
-	TRBV18	TRBJ2-7	CASSISRAGLGEQYF